The subject of this entry is one T cell receptor (beta chain). Antigen unknown. The record originates from a study of CD8 T cells in Susac syndrome. The study, taken as a whole, reports: The study admitted that it had a relatively small number of individuals in its TCR sequencing and HLA analysis.

TEMRA cells were FACS-enriched, unlike CD8+ and CD4+ T cells, which were negatively isolated. Random hexamers were used to reverse transcribe 0.5 to 1 ug of RNA. immunoSEQ multiplex PCR amplified TCR beta CDR3 across 54 Vbeta, 13 Jbeta. One entry per CDR3 protein, called by TCRdb with MiXCR from the immunoSEQ multiplex PCR reads. The data contain tens of thousands of distinct CDR3 sequences, roughly 93% of them seen just once; the ten biggest clones take up almost 0.55%. The material sequenced was CD8+ T cells from PBMCs. The TCR was taken from a human donor in good health.

Here the CDR3 reads CARKTNTGELFF. In DNA form, the CDR3 reads TGTGCCAGGAAAACGAACACCGGGGAGCTGTTTTTT. J is TRBJ2-2 and V is TRBV13, with D hard to call. Between the trimmed V and J ends, which lost 9 bases and 0 bases, there was a span of 5 bases. The CDR3 contains 12 residues. Germline V gene data show CDR1 as PRHDT and CDR2 as FYEKMQ (reference sequence).